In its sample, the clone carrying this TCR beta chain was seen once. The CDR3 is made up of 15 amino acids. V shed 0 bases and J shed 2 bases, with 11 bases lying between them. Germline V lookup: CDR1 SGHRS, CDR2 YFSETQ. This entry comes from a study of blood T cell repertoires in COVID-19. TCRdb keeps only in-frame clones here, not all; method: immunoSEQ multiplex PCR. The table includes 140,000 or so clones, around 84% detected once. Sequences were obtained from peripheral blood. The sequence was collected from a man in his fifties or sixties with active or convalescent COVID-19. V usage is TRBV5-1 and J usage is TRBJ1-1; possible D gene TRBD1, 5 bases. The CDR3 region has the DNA TGCGCCAGCAGCTTGGGTTCCAGGGCCAACACTGAAGCTTTCTTT. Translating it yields CASSLGSRANTEAFF.